The 13 T cell receptor beta chains below all came from one sample that was sequenced in a study of vaccination and CD4 T cells after COVID-19. Treatment specified: roughly 10-day PBMC culture with coronavirus spike peptide pools or control peptides (ViraFEST assay). The antigens of these receptors remain unknown. Scientists ran DNA taken from cultured CD4+ T cells through the Oncomine TCR Beta short-read assay for sequencing. In TCRdb, the PCR reads were re-called with MiXCR into one record per CDR3 protein. The sample includes about 8,100 distinct CDR3 sequences, approximately 50% of them seen just once. Sequenced: CD4+ T cells from blood, cultured in vitro. The receptors come from a human donor who had recovered from COVID-19.

This sequence joins TRBV2 and TRBJ2-4, with D perhaps TRBD2 (5 bases). This CDR3 is 15 amino acids long. Deletions cut 4 bases from V and 0 bases from J, with 10 bases between. CDR1 and CDR2 from the germline V gene are SNHLY and FYNNEI. The CDR3 loop is CASSVGGLAKNIQYF. As DNA, the CDR3 is TGTGCCAGCAGTGTAGGAGGTCTAGCCAAAAACATTCAGTACTTC.

This clonotype was seen more than once but under ten times. This chain joins TRBV20-1 and TRBJ1-2, with TRBD1 matching 7 bases. V was clipped by 1 base and J by 4 bases; unmatched bases: 3. The CDR3 consists of 13 residues. From germline, CDR1 is DFQATT and CDR2 SNEGSKA (reference sequence). The CDR3: CSARADRFYGYTF. In DNA form, the CDR3 reads TGCAGTGCTAGAGCGGACAGGTTCTATGGCTACACCTTC.

This chain links TRBV6-8 with TRBJ2-1; D assignment may be TRBD1 or TRBD2 (5 bases each). CDR1 and CDR2 (germline): MNHGY, SAAAGT. V lost 6 bases and J 4 bases, leaving 16 bases between the germline ends. The CDR3 totals 15 residues. The CDR3 DNA follows: TGTGCCAGCAGATCCGGGACGCTGGTATACAATGAGCAGTTCTTC. Amino acids: CASRSGTLVYNEQFF.

This chain connects TRBV6-2 or TRBV6-3 to TRBJ2-3, with 8 bases that match TRBD2. Trimming cost V 5 bases and J 4 bases; bases outside gene matches: 11. Looked up from germline, CDR1 is MNHEY and CDR2 is SVGEGT. CDR3 size: 16 residues. This chain's CDR3 is CASSRLLAVHADTQYF. In DNA form, the CDR3 reads TGTGCCAGCAGTCGCCTACTAGCGGTGCATGCAGATACGCAGTATTTT.

V is TRBV19 and J is TRBJ1-6; maybe TRBD1 (5 bases). The V end was cut by 3 bases, the J end by 9 bases, with 12 bases between. This CDR3 contains 14 residues. CDR1 LNHDA and CDR2 SQIVND come from the germline V gene (reference sequence). This chain's CDR3 is CASSISGFSSPLHF. CDR3 coding DNA: TGTGCCAGTAGTATTTCAGGGTTTAGTTCACCCCTCCACTTT.

Only a few counts were recorded for this clonotype. The chain recombines TRBV20-1 with TRBJ2-5; D perhaps matches TRBD2 (6 bases). Germline lookup yields CDR1 DFQATT and CDR2 SNEGSKA (reference sequence). Trimming removed 3 bases at V and 7 bases at J, with 18 bases between. This CDR3 has 14 residues. The CDR3 nucleotides read TGCAGTGCTAGGGTTGGAGGGAATAGATGGACCCAGTACTTC. Encoded protein: CSARVGGNRWTQYF.

In this sample, this clonotype turned up a few times. J is TRBJ2-5 and V is TRBV11-2, with a tentative D call TRBD1 (6 bases). Trimming removed 6 bases from V and 10 bases from J, with 18 bases in between. The germline V gene encodes CDR1 SGHAT and CDR2 FQNNGV. The CDR3 is 13 amino acids. The CDR3 nucleotides read TGTGCCAGCAGTACCGGCGAGAAGGGGGACCAGTACTTC. Its translation: CASSTGEKGDQYF.

This clonotype was seen a few times. The rearrangement uses TRBV19 and TRBJ2-7, with D maybe TRBD1 (6 bases). There are 16 residues in the CDR3. Germline V gives CDR1 LNHDA, CDR2 SQIVND (reference sequence). Trimming cost V 6 bases and J 0 bases, with 18 bases left between them. CDR3 loop: CASRAVGQMSSYEQYF. In DNA form, the CDR3 reads TGTGCCAGTAGGGCCGTTGGACAGATGTCCTCCTACGAGCAGTACTTC. Full variable domain (missing parts from reference TRBV19 and TRBJ2-7): DGGITQSPKYLFRKEGQNVTLSCEQNLNHDAMYWYRQDPGQGLRLIYYSQIVNDFQKGDIAEGYSVSREKKESFPLTVTSAQKNPTAFYLCASRAVGQMSSYEQYFGPGTRLTVT.

This chain links TRBV4-1 with TRBJ2-3, with 9 bases lining up with TRBD1. Germline V gene lookup returns CDR1 MGHRA and CDR2 YSYEKL. The CDR3 has 15 amino acids. Trimming at V came to 2 bases and at J to 4 bases, leaving 4 bases not matched to a gene. The CDR3: CASSQRDREADTQYF. In nucleotides, the CDR3 is TGCGCCAGCAGCCAAAGGGACAGGGAGGCAGATACGCAGTATTTT.

In its sample, this clonotype was seen a few times. The CDR3, as DNA: TGTGCCAGCAGTCAAGACGGGACAGGCCTTCGGGGCTACACCTTC. Protein sequence: CASSQDGTGLRGYTF. This chain links TRBV6-2 or TRBV6-3 with TRBJ1-2; TRBD1 agrees at 8 bases. The CDR3 sequence is 15 residues long. The trim removed 5 bases at V and 8 bases at J, leaving 13 bases unmatched. Germline CDR1 is MNHEY and CDR2 is SVGEGT.

The gene calls are TRBV2 and TRBJ1-1; D is ambiguous. The CDR3 consists of 13 residues. Trimming removed 5 bases at V and 0 bases at J, with 7 bases between. Germline V CDR1 and CDR2: SNHLY, FYNNEI. As DNA, the CDR3 is TGTGCCAGCAGTAACAGCTTGAACACTGAAGCTTTCTTT. As protein: CASSNSLNTEAFF.

Sample share makes this clonotype large. V and J are TRBV12-3 or TRBV12-4 and TRBJ1-1; maybe TRBD1 (5 bases). The CDR3 has 14 amino acids. Between the trimmed V and J ends, which lost 5 bases and 4 bases, there was a span of 14 bases. The CDR3 sequence: CASSLIRGSTEAFF. As DNA, the CDR3 is TGTGCCAGCAGTCTCATCCGGGGCAGCACTGAAGCTTTCTTT.

This sequence joins TRBV20-1 and TRBJ2-3; no clear D gene. Germline CDR1 reads DFQATT; CDR2 reads SNEGSKA (reference sequence). Between the trimmed V and J ends, which lost 1 base and 0 bases, there was a span of 11 bases. The CDR3 covers 15 residues. CDR3 nucleotide sequence: TGCAGTGCTAGAGCGATTAGGTATAGCACAGATACGCAGTATTTT. It translates to CSARAIRYSTDTQYF.